The sequence of this T cell receptor beta chain was determined in a study of PD-L1 blockade in urothelial cancer. Every PCR was spiked with synthetic TCR analog templates. Repertoires were generated with immunoSEQ multiplex PCR, while TCRdb's copy carries only in-frame clones and drops some. The data contain about 74,000 clones, around 80% of them singletons. The CDR3 has 16 amino acids. With 4 bases removed from V and 7 bases from J, the gap between germline ends came to 23 bases. The germline V gene has CDR1 SGHNT and CDR2 YENEEA. For this clone: This sample also contains other DNA sequences that code for the same CDR3.

This receptor was obtained from a man between 65 and 85 years old with urothelial cancer. This rearrangement joins TRBV11-3 to TRBJ2-7; a weak D match, TRBD2 (6 bases). This specimen consisted of PBMCs, obtained around atezolizumab (anti-PD-L1) treatment. CDR3 in DNA: TGTGCCAGCAGCTCGGGACTTCCTCCGGGTAGGCGGGAGCAGTACTTC. As protein: CASSSGLPPGRREQYF.